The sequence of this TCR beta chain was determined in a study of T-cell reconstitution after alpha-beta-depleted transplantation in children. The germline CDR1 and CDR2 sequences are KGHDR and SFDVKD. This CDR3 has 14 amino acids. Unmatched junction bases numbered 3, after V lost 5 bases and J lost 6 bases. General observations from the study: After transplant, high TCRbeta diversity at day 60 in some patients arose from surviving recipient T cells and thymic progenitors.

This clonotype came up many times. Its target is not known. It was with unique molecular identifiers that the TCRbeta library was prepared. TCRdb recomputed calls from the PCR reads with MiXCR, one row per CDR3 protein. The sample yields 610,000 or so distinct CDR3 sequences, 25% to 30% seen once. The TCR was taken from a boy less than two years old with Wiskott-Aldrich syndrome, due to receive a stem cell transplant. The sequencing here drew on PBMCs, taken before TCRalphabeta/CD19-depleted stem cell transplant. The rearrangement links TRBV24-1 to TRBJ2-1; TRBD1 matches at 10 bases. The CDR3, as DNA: TGTGCCACCAGTGTGGGACAGGGGTTCAATGAGCAGTTCTTC. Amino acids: CATSVGQGFNEQFF.